This T cell receptor beta chain was sequenced for a study of blood T cell repertoires in COVID-19. Looking at the study overall: Italy, Spain and the United States were the sources of the convalescent and acute COVID-19 samples.

Libraries were prepared by immunoSEQ multiplex PCR; TCRdb keeps only in-frame clonotypes and omits some of them. The profile shows about 140,000 clones, 80% to 90% of them singletons. The germline V gene has CDR1 GTSNPN and CDR2 SVGIG (reference sequence). V was cut by 0 bases and J by 8 bases, with 14 bases left in between. The CDR3 is 15 residues long. This chain uses TRBV30 with TRBJ1-6; TRBD1 might be the D (5 bases). Sequencing input: PBMCs or T cells enriched from blood (not recorded which). This clonotype originated in a woman aged 50 to 60 with acute COVID-19. The CDR3 region has the DNA TGTGCCTGGAGTGTGGGAGGGGCCGGTGATTCACCCCTCCACTTT. This codes for CAWSVGGAGDSPLHF. Full variable domain (outside the CDR3, taken from reference TRBV30 and TRBJ1-6): SQTIHQWPATLVQPVGSPLSLECTVEGTSNPNLYWYRQAAGRGLQLLFYSVGIGQISSEVPQNLSASRPQDRQFILSSKKLLLSDSGFYLCAWSVGGAGDSPLHFGNGTRLTVT.